This section outlines one TCR beta chain sequence together with its context. The clone's antigen remains unknown. No much larger clonotype is one base removed from it; base qualities were not supplied. The V end loses 4 bases and the J end loses 8 bases, and a stretch of 14 bases separates them. Looking up the germline V gene (reference sequence) yields CDR1 MNHEY and CDR2 SMNVEV. The CDR3 sequence holds 14 residues, the cysteine and phenylalanine included. Just CDR3 DNA is preserved here, 42 bases in frame from base 1. The donors were healthy, HIV-negative adults with no recently reported acute infections or vaccinations. Only Caucasian adults living in Nashville, Tennessee, USA were represented among the donors. CD4+ T cells were enriched by magnetic negative selection, after which naive cells were positively selected on CD45RA and the negative fraction was taken as the memory subset. Blood was obtained by leukapheresis, after which PBMCs were separated by Ficoll-Histopaque density gradient centrifugation and cryopreserved in liquid nitrogen vapor phase. Analytical flow cytometry was used to check the purity and quantity of every magnetically sorted T cell population. From each sorted fraction, genomic DNA was isolated and quantified by UV absorbance on a Nanodrop 2000c.

This record belongs to a study of shared clonotypes between healthy human individuals (dated by TCRdb to the early 2020s). For the wider study: Two women and a few men aged 18 to 49 years were included in the cohort. Each donor's leukapheresis produced roughly between roughly 0.85 and 9.5 billion PBMCs. To estimate repertoire size and how much clonotype sharing occurs between individuals, the study deeply sequenced the blood TCR repertoires of about five healthy adults. For each donor, CD4 naive and CD4 memory were each run on three plates, CD8 naive on two plates, and CD8 memory on one plate. Different laboratories and diverse techniques were used to prepare libraries and sequence TCR repertoires, to increase sequencing depth and limit assay-specific biases.

On the study overall, not on this receptor specifically: Incomplete sequencing was indicated by rarefaction of sorted-subset datasets, despite the large sequencing depth. Naive subsets generally had larger estimated clonotype richness than memory subsets. Compared with non-shared clonotypes, clonotypes shared by all four sorted-subset donors had higher generation probabilities. The genetic and exposure-history diversity represented was limited by the small number of donors. When a handful of donors were compared, the shared fraction of clonotypes was about 5.4% for naive CD4, approximately 3.5% for naive CD8, 2% to 2.5% for memory CD4, and 0.35% to 0.5% for memory CD8. Sampling was limited to blood, and TCR repertoires in tissue likely differ from TCR repertoires in blood. Pairwise subsampling led to the expectation that sequencing depth would affect the degree of clonotype sharing among donors.

Using the deep immunoSEQ assay, multiplex PCR amplified TCR CDR3 regions from genomic DNA. Extracted genomic DNA from each cell subset was spread evenly across all wells of several immunoSEQ 96-well plates, with each plate serving as a replicate. For sorted subsets, 150 to 250 ng genomic DNA, equal to 25,000 to 35,000 T cell genomes, was loaded into each replicate PCR. Purified libraries were measured with a Qubit 3.0 fluorometer, size-checked on a Bioanalyzer 2100, and measured again with the KAPA Library Quantification kit. Every immunoSEQ 96-well plate was sequenced on a dedicated single-read 150-cycle Illumina NextSeq 550 flow cell. As for the original processing: Because the immunoSEQ output held only junctional sequences and lacked quality scores, the filtering could not match the filtering applied to full-length reads. Sequences were annotated with PyIR, a Python wrapper for IgBLAST v1.9, using IMGT germline references to assign V/J genes and CDR3. Any read was removed if the V/J assignment was weak (E-value above 1e-6), the CDR3 was missing, or the read contained stop codons, out-of-frame junctions, or ambiguous translated residues. A V3J clonotype was defined by an identical inferred V gene, J gene, and CDR3 amino acid sequence. Percentage overlap between repertoires was calculated by dividing the number of shared unique clonotypes by the size of the smaller repertoire. Repertoire richness was assessed with RTK rarefaction, the Chao1 estimator, and Recon v2.1 estimates of unobserved clonotypes. For all TCRbeta clonotypes obtained by the gDNA method from a few donors, generation probabilities were computed with OLGA. Not all clones reach the TCRdb copy of this immuneACCESS table, which keeps in-frame sequences only. Checked studies attribute under half of the gap to unresolved V genes and leave the rest unexplained. The D gene and trimming were derived from the DNA, and the V and J assignments and clone size from that table. The sample records roughly 1,500,000 clones, 95% to 99% of which are singletons. The ten most abundant clones make up approximately 0.45% of the sample.

The rearranged segments are TRBV27 and TRBJ1-4; TRBD1 is a possible D gene, resting on 5 matching bases. The origin of this receptor is a man younger than 40 in good health. Sequenced: naive CD4+ T cells sorted from blood. Explained via the paper, the cell subset or site label denotes: CD45RA+ positively selected. This receptor carries the CDR3 CASSYRGRKEKLFF. The sequenced DNA is TGTGCCAGCAGTTATAGGGGTAGGAAAGAAAAACTGTTTTTT.